One and the same sample provided the 9 T cell receptor beta chains below, sequenced in a study of human CD8 memory T cell subsets. TCR beta was sequenced from UMI-tagged 5' RACE libraries. TCRdb reanalyzed the 5' RACE reads, giving one entry per CDR3 protein sequence and no DNA. The sample data list about 6,500 distinct CDR3 sequences. Classification as TPEX applied to CCR7+ PD-1+ TIGIT+ early memory CD8+ T cells bearing exhausted-like traits. The sample comprised CD8+ T cells from PBMCs. The receptors were gathered from a human donor in good health.

The chain carries TRBV20-1 and TRBJ2-7. Per germline, CDR1 DFQATT and CDR2 SNEGSKA (reference sequence). There are 13 residues in the CDR3. Here the CDR3 reads CSATWATSYEQYF.

The V gene is TRBV20-1, the J gene TRBJ2-7; TCRdb indicates TRBD1, and absent DNA this call remains unverified. There are 16 residues in the CDR3. CDR1 is DFQATT and CDR2 is SNEGSKA in the germline V gene (reference sequence). The CDR3 sequence: CSAPRTGGSGSYEQYF.

According to its frequency, this clonotype is medium-sized. V and J are TRBV5-5 and TRBJ2-7; TCRdb selects TRBD1, and the lack of DNA leaves this call unchecked. The germline CDR1 and CDR2 sequences are SGHKS and YYEKEE (reference sequence). CDR3 length: 14 residues. CDR3 region: CASSLEGAPYEQYF.

The chain has TRBV12-3 or TRBV12-4 and TRBJ2-3; TCRdb proposes TRBD1, but this gene call is untestable without DNA. CDR3 length: 14 residues. CDR3 region: CASSPGTGGGTQYF.

This rearrangement joins TRBV19 to TRBJ2-7; TCRdb designates TRBD1, a call that cannot be tested without DNA. CDR3 length: 14 amino acids. Germline V lookup: CDR1 LNHDA, CDR2 SQIVND (reference sequence). The chain's CDR3 is CASQPTGGIYEQYF.

This CDR3 is CASSSGLGREQIGELFF. The chain is built from TRBV5-8 and TRBJ2-2; without DNA, the TCRdb call of TRBD2 cannot be checked. The CDR3 runs 17 residues. Germline V gene lookup returns CDR1 SGHTS and CDR2 YDEGEE.

Considering frequency, this clonotype is medium-sized. The chain joins TRBV14 to TRBJ2-1. The germline CDR1 and CDR2 sequences are SGHDN and FVKESK. The CDR3 sequence is 13 residues long. CDR3 protein: CASSSLINNEQFF.

Judged by frequency, this clonotype is medium-sized. The V and J genes are TRBV29-1 and TRBJ2-5. This CDR3 spans 12 amino acids. CDR1 is SQVTM, CDR2 ANQGSEA, per germline. The CDR3 loop is CSVEAVVGTQYF.

This chain connects TRBV10-3 to TRBJ1-1. There are 13 residues in the CDR3. CDR1 ENHRY and CDR2 SYGVKD come from the germline V gene. CDR3: CAISEGSYTEAFF.